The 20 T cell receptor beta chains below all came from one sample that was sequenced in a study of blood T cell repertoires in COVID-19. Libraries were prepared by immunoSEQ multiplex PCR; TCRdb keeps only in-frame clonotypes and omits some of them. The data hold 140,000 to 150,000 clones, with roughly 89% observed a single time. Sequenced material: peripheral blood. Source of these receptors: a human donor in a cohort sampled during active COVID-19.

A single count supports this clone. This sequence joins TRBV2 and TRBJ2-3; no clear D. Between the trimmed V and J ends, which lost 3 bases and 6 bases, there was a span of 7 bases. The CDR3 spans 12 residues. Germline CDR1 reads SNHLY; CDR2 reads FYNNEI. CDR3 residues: CASSERSDTQYF. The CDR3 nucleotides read TGTGCCAGCAGTGAGCGCTCCGATACGCAGTATTTT.

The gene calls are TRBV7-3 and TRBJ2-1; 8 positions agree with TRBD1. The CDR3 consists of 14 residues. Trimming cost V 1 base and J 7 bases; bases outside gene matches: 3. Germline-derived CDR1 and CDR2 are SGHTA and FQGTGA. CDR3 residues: CASSLNTGGNEQFF. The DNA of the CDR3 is TGTGCCAGCAGCTTAAATACAGGGGGAAATGAGCAGTTCTTC.

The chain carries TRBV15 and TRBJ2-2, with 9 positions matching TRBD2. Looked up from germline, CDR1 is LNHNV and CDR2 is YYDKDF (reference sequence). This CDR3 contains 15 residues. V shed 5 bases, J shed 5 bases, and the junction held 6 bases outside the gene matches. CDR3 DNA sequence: TGTGCCACCAGCGGCCCCAGCGGGGGGACCGGGGAGCTGTTTTTT. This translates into CATSGPSGGTGELFF.

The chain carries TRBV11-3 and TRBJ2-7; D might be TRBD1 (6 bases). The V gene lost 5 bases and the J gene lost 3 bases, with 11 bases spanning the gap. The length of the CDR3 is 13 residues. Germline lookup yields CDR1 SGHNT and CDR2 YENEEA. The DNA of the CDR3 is TGTGCCAGCAGCCGAGGACAGCACTACGAGCAGTACTTC. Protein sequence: CASSRGQHYEQYF. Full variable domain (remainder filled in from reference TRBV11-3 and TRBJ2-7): EAGVVQSPRYKIIEKKQPVAFWCNPISGHNTLYWYLQNLGQGPELLIRYENEEAVDDSQLPKDRFSAERLKGVDSTLKIQPAELGDSAVYLCASSRGQHYEQYFGPGTRLTVT.

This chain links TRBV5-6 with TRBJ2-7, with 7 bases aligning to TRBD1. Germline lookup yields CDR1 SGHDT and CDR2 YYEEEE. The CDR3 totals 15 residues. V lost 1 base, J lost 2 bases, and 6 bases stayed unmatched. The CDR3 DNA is TGTGCCAGCAGCTTGCGAGACAGGGAAGCCTACGAGCAGTACTTC. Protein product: CASSLRDREAYEQYF.

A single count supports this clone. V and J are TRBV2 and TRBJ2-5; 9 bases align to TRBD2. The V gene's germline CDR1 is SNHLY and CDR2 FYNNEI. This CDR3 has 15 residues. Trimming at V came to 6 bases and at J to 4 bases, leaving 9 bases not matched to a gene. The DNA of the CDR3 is TGTGCCAGCAGAAAGGAGGCGGGGGGGCCAGAGACCCAGTACTTC. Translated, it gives CASRKEAGGPETQYF. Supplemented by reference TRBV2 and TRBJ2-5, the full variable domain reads EPEVTQTPSHQVTQMGQEVILRCVPISNHLYFYWYRQILGQKVEFLVSFYNNEISEKSEIFDDQFSVERPDGSNFTLKIRSTKLEDSAMYFCASRKEAGGPETQYFGPGTRLLVL.

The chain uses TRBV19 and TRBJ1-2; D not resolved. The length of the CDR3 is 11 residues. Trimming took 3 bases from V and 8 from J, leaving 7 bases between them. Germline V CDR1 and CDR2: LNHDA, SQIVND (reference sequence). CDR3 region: CASSIRLGYTF. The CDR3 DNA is TGTGCCAGTAGTATCCGACTAGGCTACACCTTC.

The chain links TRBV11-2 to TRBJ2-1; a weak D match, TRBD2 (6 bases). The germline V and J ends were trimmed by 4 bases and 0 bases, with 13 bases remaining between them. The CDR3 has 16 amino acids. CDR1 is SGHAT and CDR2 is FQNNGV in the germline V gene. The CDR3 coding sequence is TGTGCCAGCAGCTCCACTGGGCGGGGCTCCTACAATGAGCAGTTCTTC. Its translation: CASSSTGRGSYNEQFF. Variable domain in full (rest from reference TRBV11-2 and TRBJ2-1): EAGVAQSPRYKIIEKRQSVAFWCNPISGHATLYWYQQILGQGPKLLIQFQNNGVVDDSQLPKDRFSAERLKGVDSTLKIQPAKLEDSAVYLCASSSTGRGSYNEQFFGPGTRLTVL.

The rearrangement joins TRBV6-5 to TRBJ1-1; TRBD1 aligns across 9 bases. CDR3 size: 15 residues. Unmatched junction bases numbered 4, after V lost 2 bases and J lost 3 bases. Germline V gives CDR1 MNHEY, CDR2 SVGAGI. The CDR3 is CASSYATGGDTEAFF. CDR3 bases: TGTGCCAGCAGTTACGCGACAGGGGGGGACACTGAAGCTTTCTTT.

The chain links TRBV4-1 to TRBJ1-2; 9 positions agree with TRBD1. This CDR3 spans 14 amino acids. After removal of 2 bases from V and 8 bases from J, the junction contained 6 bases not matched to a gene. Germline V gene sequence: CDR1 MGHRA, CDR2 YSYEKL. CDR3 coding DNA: TGCGCCAGCAGCCAACAGGACAGGGGTTGGGGCTACACCTTC. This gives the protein CASSQQDRGWGYTF.

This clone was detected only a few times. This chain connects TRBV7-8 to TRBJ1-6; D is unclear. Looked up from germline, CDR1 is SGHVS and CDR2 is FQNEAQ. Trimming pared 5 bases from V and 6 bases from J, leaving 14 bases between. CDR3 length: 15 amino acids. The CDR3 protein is CASSLVGRSNSPLHF. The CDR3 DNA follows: TGTGCCAGCAGCCTGGTTGGCAGAAGTAATTCACCCCTCCACTTT. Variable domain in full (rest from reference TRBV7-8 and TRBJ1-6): GAGVSQSPRYKVAKRGQDVALRCDPISGHVSLFWYQQALGQGPEFLTYFQNEAQLDKSGLPSDRFFAERPEGSVSTLKIQRTQQEDSAVYLCASSLVGRSNSPLHFGNGTRLTVT.

CDR3 loop: CASSPAGTGGPDTQYF. The CDR3 DNA reads TGTGCCAGCAGCCCCGCCGGGACAGGGGGCCCAGATACGCAGTATTTT. The chain links TRBV5-6 to TRBJ2-3; TRBD1 agrees at 12 bases. Germline CDR1 and CDR2: SGHDT and YYEEEE. J was trimmed by 4 bases and V by 4 bases; bases with no gene match: 7. The CDR3 length is 16 residues.

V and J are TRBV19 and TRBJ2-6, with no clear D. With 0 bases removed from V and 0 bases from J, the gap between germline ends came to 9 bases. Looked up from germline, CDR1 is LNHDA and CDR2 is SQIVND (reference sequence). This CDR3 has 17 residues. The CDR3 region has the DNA TGTGCCAGTAGTATAGAACGGTTGAGCTCTGGGGCCAACGTCCTGACTTTC. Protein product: CASSIERLSSGANVLTF.

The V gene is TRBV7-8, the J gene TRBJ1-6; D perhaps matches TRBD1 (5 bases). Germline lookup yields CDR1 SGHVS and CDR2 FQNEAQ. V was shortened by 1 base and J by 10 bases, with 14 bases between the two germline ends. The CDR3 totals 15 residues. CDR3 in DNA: TGTGCCAGCAGCTTAGGGTCACAGGCTACCTCACCCCTCCACTTT. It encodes CASSLGSQATSPLHF. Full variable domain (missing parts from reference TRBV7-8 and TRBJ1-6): GAGVSQSPRYKVAKRGQDVALRCDPISGHVSLFWYQQALGQGPEFLTYFQNEAQLDKSGLPSDRFFAERPEGSVSTLKIQRTQQEDSAVYLCASSLGSQATSPLHFGNGTRLTVT.

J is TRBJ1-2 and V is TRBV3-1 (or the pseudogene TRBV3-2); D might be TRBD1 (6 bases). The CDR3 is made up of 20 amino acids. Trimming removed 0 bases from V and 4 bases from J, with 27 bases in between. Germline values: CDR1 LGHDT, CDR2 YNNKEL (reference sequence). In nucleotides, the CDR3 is TGTGCCAGCAGCCAAGAGGGGGAAAAATCGAAATGGGGGCCCGTCTATGGCTACACCTTC. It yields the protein CASSQEGEKSKWGPVYGYTF.

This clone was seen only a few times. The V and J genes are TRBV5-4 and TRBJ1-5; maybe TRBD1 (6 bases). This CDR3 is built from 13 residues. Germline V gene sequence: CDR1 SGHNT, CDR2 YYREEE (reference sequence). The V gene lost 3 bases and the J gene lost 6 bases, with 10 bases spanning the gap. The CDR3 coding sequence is TGTGCCAGCAGCTCACAGGGCACTCAGCCCCAGCATTTT. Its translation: CASSSQGTQPQHF.

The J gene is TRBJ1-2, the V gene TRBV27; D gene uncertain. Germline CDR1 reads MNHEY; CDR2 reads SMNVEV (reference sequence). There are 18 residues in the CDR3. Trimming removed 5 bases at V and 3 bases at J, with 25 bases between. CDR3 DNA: TGTGCCAGCAGTCCGCTCCGGGCAGCGGGCTTCCCGGACTATGGCTACACCTTC. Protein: CASSPLRAAGFPDYGYTF.

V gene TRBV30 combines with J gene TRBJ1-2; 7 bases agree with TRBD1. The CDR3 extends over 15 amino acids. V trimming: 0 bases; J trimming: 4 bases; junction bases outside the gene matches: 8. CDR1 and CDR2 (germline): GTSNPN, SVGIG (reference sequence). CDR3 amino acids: CAWSVLRGAVYGYTF. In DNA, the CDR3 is TGTGCCTGGAGTGTACTCAGGGGGGCGGTCTATGGCTACACCTTC.

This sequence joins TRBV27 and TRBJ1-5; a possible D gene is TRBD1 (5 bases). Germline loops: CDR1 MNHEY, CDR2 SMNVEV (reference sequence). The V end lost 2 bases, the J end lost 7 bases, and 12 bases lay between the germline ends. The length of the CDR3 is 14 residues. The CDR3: CASSLGQGSQPQHF. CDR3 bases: TGTGCCAGCAGTTTAGGTCAGGGAAGCCAGCCCCAGCATTTT.

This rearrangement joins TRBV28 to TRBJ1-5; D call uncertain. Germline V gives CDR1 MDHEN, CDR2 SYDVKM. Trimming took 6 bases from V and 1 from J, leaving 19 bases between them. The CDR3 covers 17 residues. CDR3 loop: CASRKGSGLGSNQPQHF. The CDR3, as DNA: TGTGCCAGCAGGAAAGGGAGTGGCTTAGGGAGCAATCAGCCCCAGCATTTT.